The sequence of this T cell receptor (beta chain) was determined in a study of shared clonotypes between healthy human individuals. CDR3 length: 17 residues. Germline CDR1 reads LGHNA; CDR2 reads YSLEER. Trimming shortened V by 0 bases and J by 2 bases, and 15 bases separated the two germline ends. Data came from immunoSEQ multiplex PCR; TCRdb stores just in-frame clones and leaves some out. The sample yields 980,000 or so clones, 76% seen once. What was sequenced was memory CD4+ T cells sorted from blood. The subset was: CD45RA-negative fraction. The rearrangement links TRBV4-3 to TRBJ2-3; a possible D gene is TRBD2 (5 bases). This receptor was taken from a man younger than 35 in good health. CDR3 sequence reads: CASSQEYWTPDTDTQYF. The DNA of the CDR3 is TGCGCCAGCAGCCAAGAATATTGGACTCCTGACACAGATACGCAGTATTTT.